These T cell receptor beta chains were read from a single sample in a study of control samples from healthy donors and cancer patients. Data came from immunoSEQ multiplex PCR; TCRdb stores just in-frame clones and leaves some out. The repertoire holds fewer than 200,000 clones, with around 94% as singletons. The specimen was blood. Receptors originate from a young man in good health. Both conserved end residues are part of each CDR3. The D gene is left open where the match is weak. Expanded clones get a size class; other rows say once, few or many, or leave the size out.

j_call	clone_size	v_call	d_call	cdr3_nt	cdr3_aa
TRBJ1-1	-	TRBV5-1	TRBD1	TGCGCCAGCAGCTCGGACAGGGGGATTGGGGCTTTCTTT	CASSSDRGIGAFF
TRBJ1-1	-	TRBV10-3	-	TGTGCCATCAGAACGACATTAGGGCACACTGAAGCTTTCTTT	CAIRTTLGHTEAFF
TRBJ2-1	-	TRBV11-2	-	TGTGCCAGCAGCCTGGTCCATGAGCAGTTCTTC	CASSLVHEQFF
TRBJ1-4	-	TRBV7-9	-	TGTGCCAGCAGCTTCGGGCCCTCGGTGGGCGAAAAACTGTTTTTT	CASSFGPSVGEKLFF
TRBJ1-2	few	TRBV19	TRBD1	TGTGCCAGTAGTATCCGGGACAGGGGCCTCTATGGCTACACCTTC	CASSIRDRGLYGYTF
TRBJ1-5	once	TRBV27	-	TGTGCCAGCAGTTTATCCGGCGGTCAGCCCCAGCATTTT	CASSLSGGQPQHF
TRBJ1-1	-	TRBV19	-	TGTGCCAGTAATACGGGGAGTAACTTGAACACTGAAGCTTTCTTT	CASNTGSNLNTEAFF
TRBJ1-2	-	TRBV5-1	-	TGCGCCAGCAGCCCCGCCGGGTCGGGGGAATCTGGCTACACCTTC	CASSPAGSGESGYTF
TRBJ1-6	-	TRBV7-9	-	TGTGCCAGCAGCCGAGGGAGGGTCGGACATAATTCACCCCTCCACTTT	CASSRGRVGHNSPLHF
TRBJ1-1	-	TRBV5-1	TRBD1	TGCGCCAGCAGCGGATCGACAGGGGCGAGCACTGAAGCTTTCTTT	CASSGSTGASTEAFF
TRBJ2-5	-	TRBV27	TRBD2	TGTGCCAGCAGTTCCATACTAGCGGGGGATCAAGAGACCCAGTACTTC	CASSSILAGDQETQYF
TRBJ2-7	-	TRBV27	TRBD2	TGTGCCAGCAGTTTACTGGCGGGAGTAGACTACGAGCAGTACTTC	CASSLLAGVDYEQYF
TRBJ2-3	-	TRBV24-1	TRBD2	TGTGCCACCAGCTCGGGACTAGCGGGGGGGCGCGGCACAGATACGCAGTATTTT	CATSSGLAGGRGTDTQYF
TRBJ1-3	-	TRBV7-6	-	TGTGCCAGCAGCTTCCCGCCGGGGGGCAACACCATATATTTT	CASSFPPGGNTIYF
TRBJ2-1	-	TRBV2	-	TGTGCCGGAGCAGGGCAGGGATCCTACAATGAGCAGTTCTTC	CAGAGQGSYNEQFF
TRBJ2-4	-	TRBV5-6	-	TGTGCCAGCAGCTTGTACGGGGCCGAGGGCATTCAGTACTTC	CASSLYGAEGIQYF
TRBJ1-2	-	TRBV6-5	-	TGTGCCAGCCTAATAGAAGCAGGAGCCAACTATGGCTACACCTTC	CASLIEAGANYGYTF
TRBJ1-1	-	TRBV19	-	TGTGCCAGTAGTTTGGGACAATTGAACACTGAAGCTTTCTTT	CASSLGQLNTEAFF
TRBJ1-2	-	TRBV24-1	-	TGTGCCACCAGTGATAGAAGGCTGATGGATGGCTACACCTTC	CATSDRRLMDGYTF
TRBJ1-4	-	TRBV5-1	-	TGCGCCAGCAGCCCCTCGGACGGGACTAATGAAAAACTGTTTTTT	CASSPSDGTNEKLFF
TRBJ1-5	-	TRBV9	TRBD1	TGTGCCAGCAGCGTAGGACAGGGGGAAGGGCAGCCCCAGCATTTT	CASSVGQGEGQPQHF
TRBJ2-7	once	TRBV7-2	-	TGTGCCAGCAGTTTTCCGGGATCCACCTACGAGCAGTACTTC	CASSFPGSTYEQYF
TRBJ1-1	-	TRBV5-4	-	TGTGCCAGCAGCTTGGGGGGAAACACTGAAGCTTTCTTT	CASSLGGNTEAFF
TRBJ2-3	-	TRBV6-1	-	TGTGCCAGCAGTGACGGACTACTCACAGATACGCAGTATTTT	CASSDGLLTDTQYF
TRBJ1-3	once	TRBV27	-	TGTGCCAGCAGTTCCGGGATCGGAAACACCATATATTTT	CASSSGIGNTIYF
TRBJ1-2	-	TRBV30	-	TGTGCCTCCAAAGACGTATATGGCGAGTACACCTTC	CASKDVYGEYTF
TRBJ2-1	once	TRBV4-1	-	TGCGCCAGCAGCCAAGATTACCGTGTGCAGTTCTTC	CASSQDYRVQFF
TRBJ1-1	-	TRBV4-2	-	TGTGCCAGCAGCCACGGGGTCGGATTGAACACTGAAGCTTTCTTT	CASSHGVGLNTEAFF
TRBJ1-4	-	TRBV29-1	TRBD1	TGCAGCGTTGAAGATACGGGACAGGGGGCCAATGAAAAACTGTTTTTT	CSVEDTGQGANEKLFF
TRBJ1-6	once	TRBV25-1	-	TGTGCCAGCAGTGAATACAATTCACCCCTCCACTTT	CASSEYNSPLHF
TRBJ2-1	few	TRBV20-1	TRBD2	TGCAGTGCTAGTAGGGCTAGCGGGGGGGCCGGTGAGCAGTTCTTC	CSASRASGGAGEQFF
TRBJ1-1	once	TRBV5-5	-	TGTGCCAGCAGCGCGGATGGGGGGGCGAGTACTGAAGCTTTCTTT	CASSADGGASTEAFF
TRBJ1-5	-	TRBV7-2	TRBD1	TGTGCCAGCAGCTTAGTCGGGACAGGGGGATATCAGCCCCAGCATTTT	CASSLVGTGGYQPQHF
TRBJ1-2	-	TRBV7-2	-	TGTGCCAGCAGCCAAAGGGTGGGATCTAACTATGGCTACACCTTC	CASSQRVGSNYGYTF
TRBJ2-1	-	TRBV5-1	TRBD2	TGCGCCAGCAGCTCCCGCGGGCGGGGGGGCTCCAATGAGCAGTTCTTC	CASSSRGRGGSNEQFF
TRBJ1-2	-	TRBV3-1/TRBV3-2	TRBD1	TGTGCCAGCAGCCAAGATGTCAGGGGGCGCGGTGGCTACACCTTC	CASSQDVRGRGGYTF
TRBJ1-2	once	TRBV7-9	-	TGTGCCAGCAGCGGCCAGGCAGAACCTAACTATGGCTACACCTTC	CASSGQAEPNYGYTF
TRBJ1-2	-	TRBV6-5	TRBD1	TGTGCCAGCAGTTACTGGTCCCGGGACAGCTATGGCTACACCTTC	CASSYWSRDSYGYTF
TRBJ2-1	-	TRBV19	TRBD2	TGTGCCAGTAGTCTAGCGGGAGTCGCCTACAATGAGCAGTTCTTC	CASSLAGVAYNEQFF
TRBJ2-1	-	TRBV5-1	-	TGCGCCAGCAGCTTGGCCCGGACTTCCTACAATGAGCAGTTCTTC	CASSLARTSYNEQFF
TRBJ1-2	-	TRBV7-8	-	TGTGCCAGCAGCTTGGTGGGGGGTGGGGGGGAGGGCTACACCTTC	CASSLVGGGGEGYTF
TRBJ1-6	-	TRBV28	TRBD1	TGTGCCAGCAGTTTTGGGACAGCTAATTCACCCCTCCACTTT	CASSFGTANSPLHF
TRBJ2-3	once	TRBV27	TRBD2	TGTGCCAGCAGTTCGACTAGCGGGTTCACAGATACGCAGTATTTT	CASSSTSGFTDTQYF
TRBJ2-1	-	TRBV5-1	TRBD2	TGCGCCAGCAGCCTCGGACTAGCGAGCTACAATGAGCAGTTCTTC	CASSLGLASYNEQFF
TRBJ2-3	once	TRBV5-8	-	TGTGCCAGCAGCTTCGGAGGGGGGCGCACAGATACGCAGTATTTT	CASSFGGGRTDTQYF
TRBJ2-2	-	TRBV18	-	TGTGCCAGCTCACTACGTCTTTCCGGGACACTAAACACCGGGGAGCTGTTTTTT	CASSLRLSGTLNTGELFF
TRBJ1-6	-	TRBV30	-	TGTGCCTGGAGTCCCCTCGGGACGGGGAATTCACCCCTCCACTTT	CAWSPLGTGNSPLHF
TRBJ2-7	-	TRBV3-1/TRBV3-2	-	TGTGCCAGCAGCCCACTGGGGCAACGGGAGTACGAGCAGTACTTC	CASSPLGQREYEQYF
TRBJ2-1	once	TRBV27	TRBD1	TGTGCCAGCAGTTTAGTGGGACAGAGCTACAATGAGCAGTTCTTC	CASSLVGQSYNEQFF
TRBJ1-5	-	TRBV19	-	TGTGCCAGCAGAGGGGGATATAGCAATCAGCCCCAGCATTTT	CASRGGYSNQPQHF
TRBJ1-6	-	TRBV30	-	TGTGCCTGGAGGCCCGACAGAACGGCACCCCTCCACTTT	CAWRPDRTAPLHF
TRBJ1-2	-	TRBV27	-	TGTGCCAGCAGTTTCGGGCCGACTGCCTATGGCTACACCTTC	CASSFGPTAYGYTF
TRBJ2-2	once	TRBV18	TRBD2	TGTGCCAGCTCACCCAGCGGGGGGGCTTCCGGGGAGCTGTTTTTT	CASSPSGGASGELFF